Shown below are 13 T cell receptor beta chains from a single sample sequenced in a study of blood T cells in healthy people across ages. Primers used in a second PCR of about 6 to 12 cycles were a sample-barcoded 5' primer and a J-beta primer mix. TCRdb processed the 5' RACE reads anew with MiXCR; each CDR3 protein has one entry. Among 1,500,000 or so distinct CDR3 sequences listed, approximately 42% were seen once. Sequencing used blood. The receptors come from a woman aged 18-29 years in good health.

This clonotype was detected a few times. The gene calls are TRBV12-3 or TRBV12-4 and TRBJ1-1, with TRBD1 as a possible D gene (5 bases). The CDR3 totals 16 residues. V dropped 5 bases and J dropped 7 bases, with 23 bases sitting between them. CDR3 residues: CASSKSTGGHPFEAFF. DNA of the CDR3: TGTGCCAGCAGTAAATCGACGGGCGGACACCCCTTTGAAGCTTTCTTT.

This chain uses TRBV6-6 with TRBJ1-3, with 8 positions matching TRBD1. The CDR3 runs 15 residues. Germline V gene data show CDR1 as MNHNY and CDR2 as SVGAGI (reference sequence). V dropped 7 bases and J dropped 0; count of bases not matched to a gene: 5. Here the CDR3 DNA reads TGTGCCAGCAAAGACGACAGGGGCTCTGGAAACACCATATATTTT. Protein: CASKDDRGSGNTIYF.

This chain joins TRBV7-9 and TRBJ2-7; D not resolved. Gene TRBJ2-5 matches the end of the DNA better, so the J call may be wrong. CDR1 SEHNR and CDR2 FQNEAQ come from the germline V gene (reference sequence). CDR3 size: 14 residues. CDR3 DNA: TGTGCCAGCAACCCCCTTGAAGATGGGCAGACCCAGTACTTC. It specifies CASNPLEDGQTQYF.

The chain couples TRBV12-3 or TRBV12-4 to TRBJ1-1; D remains ambiguous. CDR3 length: 13 amino acids. V shed 4 bases and J shed 5 bases, with 11 bases lying between them. The CDR3 coding sequence is TGTGCCAGCAGTTCCCTCCTAGGGACTGAAGCTTTCTTT. It encodes CASSSLLGTEAFF.

This clonotype was seen only a few times. V usage is TRBV6-6 and J usage is TRBJ2-5; D is possibly TRBD1 or TRBD2 (5 bases each). The CDR3 has 14 amino acids. Germline CDR1 is MNHNY and CDR2 is SVGAGI (reference sequence). V lost 2 bases and J 4 bases, leaving 11 bases between the germline ends. CDR3 loop: CASSYREGRETQYF. In DNA, the CDR3 is TGTGCCAGCAGTTACCGAGAGGGGAGAGAGACCCAGTACTTC.

This clonotype was observed a handful of times. V gene TRBV20-1 combines with J gene TRBJ2-1, with 10 bases matching TRBD2. This CDR3 is built from 13 residues. V was clipped by 7 bases and J by 7 bases; unmatched bases: 7. Per the germline V gene, CDR1 is DFQATT and CDR2 is SNEGSKA (reference sequence). The DNA for the CDR3 is TGCAGTGTTGGGCTAGCGGGGGTAAATGAGCAGTTCTTC. Translating gives CSVGLAGVNEQFF.

The chain is built from TRBV20-1 and TRBJ2-7, with D possibly being TRBD2 (7 bases). The CDR3 totals 17 residues. Per germline, CDR1 DFQATT and CDR2 SNEGSKA (reference sequence). The V end was cut by 1 base, the J end by 4 bases, with 23 bases between. The CDR3 loop reads CSARAPGRGITGYEQYF. The CDR3 DNA reads as TGCAGTGCTAGAGCCCCAGGGAGGGGGATAACGGGTTACGAGCAGTACTTC.

The chain employs TRBV5-1 and TRBJ2-4, with 11 bases matching TRBD2. The J call may be incorrect, as the DNA end agrees better with TRBJ2-7. The CDR3 has 15 residues. Germline V gives CDR1 SGHRS, CDR2 YFSETQ. CDR3 sequence (DNA): TGCGCCAGCAGCCTTACTAGCGGGGGCTTCTACGAGCAGTACTTC. Translated, it gives CASSLTSGGFYEQYF.

This clonotype was counted only a few times. This chain uses TRBV10-3 with TRBJ2-5; 9 bases line up with TRBD2. The CDR3 is 14 residues long. Germline-derived CDR1 and CDR2 are ENHRY and SYGVKD. The junction had 5 bases not matched to a gene; V was cut back by 4 bases and J by 5 bases. The CDR3 protein is CAISGGGALETQYF. CDR3 coding DNA: TGTGCCATCAGTGGCGGGGGGGCCCTGGAGACCCAGTACTTC.

This clonotype came up a few times. The chain joins TRBV6-5 to TRBJ1-1; D is ambiguous. The CDR3 consists of 15 residues. Trimming stripped 0 bases from V and 0 bases from J, with 8 bases between. Germline-derived CDR1 and CDR2 are MNHEY and SVGAGI. CDR3 DNA sequence: TGTGCCAGCAGTTACTCGGTCTTGATGAACACTGAAGCTTTCTTT. Translated, it gives CASSYSVLMNTEAFF.

The chain couples TRBV12-3 or TRBV12-4 to TRBJ1-5; 10 bases align to TRBD1. V shed 6 bases and J 6 bases; nucleotides not matched to a gene: 8. The length of the CDR3 is 15 residues. In nucleotides, the CDR3 is TGTGCCAGCAGCTATGCCGGGACAGGGGCTCAGCCCCAGCATTTT. Amino acid sequence: CASSYAGTGAQPQHF.

The chain uses TRBV10-3 and TRBJ2-2, with 7 bases aligning to TRBD2. The CDR3 is 16 amino acids. Germline V CDR1 and CDR2: ENHRY, SYGVKD. J was trimmed by 7 bases and V by 3 bases; bases with no gene match: 11. The CDR3 region is CAISDPGLKFGGELFF. CDR3 bases: TGTGCCATCAGTGACCCGGGACTAAAGTTCGGCGGGGAGCTGTTTTTT.

The chain carries TRBV4-1 and TRBJ2-1, with 7 positions matching TRBD2. The J call is in doubt because the DNA end fits TRBJ2-7 better. Germline V gene sequence: CDR1 MGHRA, CDR2 YSYEKL. There are 17 residues in the CDR3. CDR3 protein: CASSQGPASGPYNEQYF. The CDR3, as DNA: TGCGCCAGCAGCCAAGGCCCAGCTAGCGGACCCTACAATGAGCAGTACTTC.